Listed below are T cell receptor beta chains from one sample, sequenced in a study of blood T cell repertoires in COVID-19. TCRdb's copy holds only in-frame clones and misses some; the assay was immunoSEQ multiplex PCR. The sample gives roughly 140,000 clones, around 84% of which show up once; around 35% is in the top ten. The sequencing sample was made of peripheral blood. Receptors were obtained from a human donor in a cohort sampled during active COVID-19. CDR3s leave out the opening cysteine and the closing phenylalanine or tryptophan.

j_call v_call cdr3_aa
TRBJ2-7 TRBV5-1 ASSLWTGNDEQY
TRBJ1-2 TRBV4-2 ASSSGDRRTNYGYT
TRBJ2-5 TRBV5-1 ASSLDRGETQY
TRBJ1-5 TRBV6-5 ASEVFRNQPQH
TRBJ2-1 TRBV7-9 ASSPGQSPYNEQF
TRBJ1-5 TRBV5-6 ASSLSGNQPQH
TRBJ1-2 TRBV2 ASREGADYGYT
TRBJ2-1 TRBV19 ATRQGKVNEQF
TRBJ1-1 TRBV24-1 ATSDQPRNTEAF
TRBJ2-7 TRBV11-2 ASSLDFWAGGDEQY
TRBJ2-7 TRBV27 ASRTGTWEGQQY
TRBJ2-5 TRBV4-1 ASSQNSGTEQETQY
TRBJ1-5 TRBV2 ASNPGGGSNQPQH
TRBJ2-3 TRBV4-3 ASSQAGQGLHTQY
TRBJ1-1 TRBV5-6 ASSARTYGQGYTEAF
TRBJ2-2 TRBV30 AWSPGGAHTGELF
TRBJ2-5 TRBV10-2 ASSEGQVWETQY